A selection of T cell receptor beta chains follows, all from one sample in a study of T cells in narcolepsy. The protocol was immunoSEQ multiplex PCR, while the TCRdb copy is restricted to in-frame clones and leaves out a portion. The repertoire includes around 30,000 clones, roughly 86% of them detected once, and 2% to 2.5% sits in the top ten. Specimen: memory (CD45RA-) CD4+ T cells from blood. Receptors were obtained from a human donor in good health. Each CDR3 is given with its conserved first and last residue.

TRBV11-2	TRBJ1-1	CASSLVGSAGTEAFF
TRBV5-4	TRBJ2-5	CASSLGFVGSETQYF
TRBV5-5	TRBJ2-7	CASSPITGTFYEQYF
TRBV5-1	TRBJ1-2	CASSLDEGAGYTF
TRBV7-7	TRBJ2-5	CASSRQGGQETQYF
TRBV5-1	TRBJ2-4	CASSLAEVDIQYF
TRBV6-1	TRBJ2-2	CASSQNTGELFF
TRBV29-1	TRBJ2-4	CSVLVGLAKNIQYF
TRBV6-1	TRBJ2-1	CASSEASGGAHEQFF
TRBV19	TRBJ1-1	CAIHQTGQMNTEAFF
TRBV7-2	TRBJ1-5	CASSQDRSAQPQHF
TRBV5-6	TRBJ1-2	CASSLEGWGHGYTF
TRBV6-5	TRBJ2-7	CASSPPRQGGEQYF
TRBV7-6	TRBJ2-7	CASSLYRGYEQYF
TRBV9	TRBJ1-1	CASSEGTLGNTEAFF
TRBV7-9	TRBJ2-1	CASSFGPLGEQFF
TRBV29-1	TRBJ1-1	CSVVDREAFF
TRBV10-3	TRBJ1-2	CAISEDMSYGYTF
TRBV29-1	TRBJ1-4	CSVAQGAGEKLFF
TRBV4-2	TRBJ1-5	CASSQLWDSNQPQHF
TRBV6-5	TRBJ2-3	CASSSAGQAADTQYF
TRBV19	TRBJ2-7	CASSIVAGLAPYEQYF
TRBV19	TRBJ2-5	CASRGQGEGTQYF
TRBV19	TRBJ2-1	CASRRTGLVREQFF
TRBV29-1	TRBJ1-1	CSVEGTGGTEAFF
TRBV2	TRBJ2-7	CASSGGTSGAFSSYEQYF
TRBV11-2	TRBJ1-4	CASSSARANEKLFF
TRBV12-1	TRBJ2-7	CASSFGQFLYEQYF
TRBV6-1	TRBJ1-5	CASSEGGGPQHF
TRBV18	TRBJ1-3	CASSFSTGFSGNTIYF
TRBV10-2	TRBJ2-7	CASSPGGEQYF
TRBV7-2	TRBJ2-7	CASSPQPQGFHEQYF
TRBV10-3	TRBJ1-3	CAISEGTSGNTIYF
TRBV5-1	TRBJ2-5	CASRRLAGGKETQYF
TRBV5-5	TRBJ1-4	CASSLQGTTNEKLFF